One and the same sample provided the 2 T cell receptor beta chains below, sequenced in a study of blood T cell repertoires in COVID-19. Sequencing was performed with immunoSEQ multiplex PCR; in TCRdb, only in-frame clones are kept and a portion is missing. The profile shows roughly 300,000 clones, approximately 85% of them singletons. The sample comprised peripheral blood. Every receptor here comes from a woman in her 50s with acute or convalescent COVID-19.

V and J are TRBV7-9 and TRBJ2-2, with 8 bases fitting TRBD2. Germline values: CDR1 SEHNR, CDR2 FQNEAQ (reference sequence). After removal of 4 bases from V and 5 bases from J, the junction contained 0 bases not matched to a gene. The CDR3 extends over 13 amino acids. Written as DNA, the CDR3 is TGTGCCAGCAGCTCTAGCGGGACCGGGGAGCTGTTTTTT. Encoded protein: CASSSSGTGELFF.

The V and J genes are TRBV24-1 and TRBJ2-1; tentative D call: TRBD1 (6 bases). CDR1 is KGHDR and CDR2 is SFDVKD in the germline V gene. The CDR3 runs 16 residues. V was cut by 1 base and J by 0 bases, with 9 bases left in between. The CDR3 region is CATSDFQGSSYNEQFF. The CDR3 nucleotides are TGTGCCACCAGTGATTTTCAGGGGTCCTCCTACAATGAGCAGTTCTTC.